What follows are 26 T cell receptor beta chains derived from one specimen sequenced in a study of OX40 agonist ivuxolimab in advanced cancers. Sequenced by immunoSEQ multiplex PCR; TCRdb stores in-frame clones only, minus some. The table lists about 71,000 clones, more than 75% of them singletons. The sequencing here drew on CD4+ or CD8+ T cells sorted from blood, taken in a trial of the OX40 agonist ivuxolimab. All receptors come from an adult with an advanced solid tumor such as melanoma, head and neck, liver or kidney cancer.

The V call is TRBV18, the J call TRBJ1-5; D gene uncertain. The germline V gene encodes CDR1 KGHSH and CDR2 LQKENI. The CDR3 length is 14 residues. V gave up 5 bases and J gave up 1 base, with 9 bases separating them. The CDR3 DNA is TGTGCCAGCTCAGAACTCCCGAGCAATCAGCCCCAGCATTTT. It specifies CASSELPSNQPQHF.

This chain uses TRBV7-9 with TRBJ1-1, with TRBD1 as a possible D gene (5 bases). V gave up 1 base and J gave up 10 bases, with 13 bases separating them. This CDR3 has 13 residues. CDR1 and CDR2 (germline): SEHNR, FQNEAQ (reference sequence). The CDR3 protein is CASSLGGLPGAFF. The CDR3, as DNA: TGTGCCAGCAGCTTAGGGGGCCTCCCGGGAGCTTTCTTT.

V and J are TRBV15 and TRBJ2-7; D ambiguous. The CDR3 is made up of 14 amino acids. V was trimmed by 5 bases and J by 0 bases, leaving 11 bases between them. Germline CDR1 LNHNV, CDR2 YYDKDF (reference sequence). CDR3 residues: CATSPDPRSYEQYF. CDR3 bases: TGTGCCACCAGCCCTGACCCCCGCTCCTACGAGCAGTACTTC.

The chain combines TRBV5-1 with TRBJ2-2, with a tentative D call TRBD1 (5 bases). The V end was cut by 2 bases, the J end by 0 bases, with 8 bases between. The CDR3 contains 15 residues. Germline V gene sequence: CDR1 SGHRS, CDR2 YFSETQ. The CDR3 protein is CASSFQGANTGELFF. In nucleotides, the CDR3 is TGCGCCAGCAGCTTTCAGGGCGCGAACACCGGGGAGCTGTTTTTT.

The V and J genes are TRBV6-1 and TRBJ1-5; no firm D call. The V gene's germline CDR1 is MNHNS and CDR2 SASEGT. Trimming cost V 5 bases and J 6 bases, with 11 bases left between them. The CDR3 consists of 13 residues. CDR3 sequence: CASSYVARQPQHF. CDR3 DNA sequence: TGTGCCAGCAGTTATGTGGCTCGTCAGCCCCAGCATTTT.

The chain joins TRBV18 to TRBJ1-2, with D perhaps TRBD1 (5 bases). V was clipped by 3 bases and J by 9 bases, with 14 bases between them. The CDR3 is 13 residues long. CDR1 is KGHSH and CDR2 is LQKENI in the germline V gene. Here the CDR3 DNA reads TGTGCCAGCTCACCGGAAGGGACTACAAGCTACACCTTC. Protein: CASSPEGTTSYTF.

This chain connects TRBV5-1 to TRBJ2-6; 7 bases are a match to TRBD2. Trimming at V came to 4 bases and at J to 4 bases, leaving 5 bases not matched to a gene. This CDR3 comprises 15 residues. Germline V gene lookup returns CDR1 SGHRS and CDR2 YFSETQ. CDR3 loop: CASSPGGIGANVLTF. CDR3 DNA: TGCGCCAGCAGCCCCGGGGGGATAGGGGCCAACGTCCTGACTTTC.

The chain uses TRBV6-1 and TRBJ2-7, with TRBD2 matching over 7 bases. The CDR3 totals 13 residues. The germline CDR1 and CDR2 sequences are MNHNS and SASEGT. After removal of 8 bases from V and 3 bases from J, the junction contained 7 bases not matched to a gene. The CDR3 loop is CASLMGGFYEQYF. The CDR3 DNA sequence: TGTGCCAGCCTTATGGGGGGGTTCTACGAGCAGTACTTC.

This clone was detected only once. In DNA, the CDR3 is TGTGCCAGCAGCTCCCACACCTACGGGGATGAGCAGTTCTTC. This translates into CASSSHTYGDEQFF. The chain uses TRBV7-3 and TRBJ2-1, with a tentative D call TRBD2 (5 bases). CDR1 is SGHTA, CDR2 FQGTGA, per germline. Trimming took off 4 bases at V and 8 bases at J, with 15 bases between the two ends. There are 14 residues in the CDR3.

The gene calls are TRBV5-4 and TRBJ1-4; tentatively, D is TRBD1 (5 bases). The CDR3 totals 15 residues. Looked up from germline, CDR1 is SGHNT and CDR2 is YYREEE (reference sequence). V gave up 0 bases and J gave up 7 bases, with 13 bases separating them. The CDR3 nucleotides are TGTGCCAGCAGCTTGGTCGGCAGGGAAAGTGAAAAACTGTTTTTT. Its translation: CASSLVGRESEKLFF.

The chain employs TRBV7-2 and TRBJ2-1; the D gene is possibly TRBD2 (6 bases). This CDR3 has 15 amino acids. With 2 bases removed from V and 9 bases from J, the gap between germline ends came to 17 bases. Per germline, CDR1 SGHTA and CDR2 FQGNSA. The CDR3: CASSLTGAFGGEQFF. CDR3 DNA: TGTGCCAGCAGCTTAACCGGGGCCTTCGGGGGTGAGCAGTTCTTC.

The rearrangement links TRBV5-8 to TRBJ2-7, with D tentatively TRBD2 (7 bases). The V gene's germline CDR1 is SGHTS and CDR2 YDEGEE. The CDR3 is 13 amino acids. The V end lost 2 bases, the J end lost 7 bases, and 13 bases lay between the germline ends. CDR3 residues: CASSFLRGGEQYF. As DNA, the CDR3 is TGTGCCAGCAGCTTTCTCAGGGGAGGGGAGCAGTACTTC. Full variable domain (outside the CDR3, taken from reference TRBV5-8 and TRBJ2-7): EAGVTQSPTHLIKTRGQQATLRCSPISGHTSVYWYQQALGLGLQFLLWYDEGEERNRGNFPPRFSGRQFPNYSSELNVNALELEDSALYLCASSFLRGGEQYFGPGTRLTVT.

The chain links TRBV28 to TRBJ1-5; D remains ambiguous. Germline V lookup: CDR1 MDHEN, CDR2 SYDVKM. This CDR3 region has 13 residues. Between the trimmed V and J ends, which lost 5 bases and 6 bases, there was a span of 11 bases. This CDR3 is CASSGMVGQPQHF. Written as DNA, the CDR3 is TGTGCCAGCAGTGGAATGGTCGGTCAGCCCCAGCATTTT.

The chain carries TRBV6-1 and TRBJ1-5; no clear D. Trimming pared 3 bases from V and 5 bases from J, leaving 8 bases between. The V gene's germline CDR1 is MNHNS and CDR2 SASEGT. The CDR3 extends over 13 amino acids. CDR3 sequence reads: CASSEQGYQPQHF. The CDR3 DNA is TGTGCCAGCAGTGAGCAAGGATATCAGCCCCAGCATTTT.

This chain joins TRBV5-1 and TRBJ2-7, with TRBD2 matching over 7 bases. Germline CDR1 SGHRS, CDR2 YFSETQ. V was pared by 4 bases and J by 0 bases, with 10 bases of the junction left unmatched. The CDR3 covers 16 residues. CDR3 in amino acids: CASSTRPRGDSYEQYF. CDR3 nucleotides: TGCGCCAGCAGCACCCGCCCCCGGGGGGACTCCTACGAGCAGTACTTC.

This chain joins TRBV6-5 and TRBJ1-2; TRBD1 is a possible D gene (6 bases). V was trimmed by 4 bases and J by 3 bases, leaving 15 bases between them. The CDR3 consists of 15 residues. Germline V lookup: CDR1 MNHEY, CDR2 SVGAGI. CDR3 sequence (DNA): TGTGCCAGCAGTTCGACCGGGCGGGGGCACTATGGCTACACCTTC. This codes for CASSSTGRGHYGYTF.

The rearrangement uses TRBV4-3 and TRBJ2-1, with 12 bases identical to TRBD2. The CDR3 totals 16 residues. Germline assignment: CDR1 LGHNA and CDR2 YSLEER. V gave up 0 bases and J gave up 7 bases; unmatched junction bases: 4. The DNA of the CDR3 is TGCGCCAGCAGCCAAGAAACTAGCGGGGGGATTAATGAGCAGTTCTTC. Protein sequence: CASSQETSGGINEQFF.

The CDR3, as DNA: TGTGCCAGCAGTGTCCCGGGACAGGGAATGGAAAAACTGTTTTTT. Translating it yields CASSVPGQGMEKLFF. The chain carries TRBV25-1 and TRBJ1-4; 9 nucleotides match TRBD1. Per the germline V gene, CDR1 is MGHDK and CDR2 is SYGVNS. The CDR3 sequence is 15 residues long. Trimming cost V 4 bases and J 8 bases; bases outside gene matches: 8. The whole variable domain, remainder taken from reference TRBV25-1 and TRBJ1-4, is EADIYQTPRYLVIGTGKKITLECSQTMGHDKMYWYQQDPGMELHLIHYSYGVNSTEKGDLSSESTVSRIRTEHFPLTLESARPSHTSQYLCASSVPGQGMEKLFFGSGTQLSVL.

This clone has just one count. The V gene is TRBV5-1, the J gene TRBJ2-5; D possibly uses TRBD1 or TRBD2 (5 bases each). The V end lost 4 bases, the J end lost 4 bases, and 14 bases lay between the germline ends. The CDR3 is made up of 14 amino acids. Per germline, CDR1 SGHRS and CDR2 YFSETQ. DNA for the CDR3: TGCGCCAGCAGCCCCCCCGGGACCGCAGAGACCCAGTACTTC. It codes for CASSPPGTAETQYF.

This rearrangement joins TRBV18 to TRBJ2-1; D remains unclear. Trimming removed 2 bases at V and 8 bases at J, with 22 bases between. Germline V gene data show CDR1 as KGHSH and CDR2 as LQKENI. CDR3 length: 17 amino acids. CDR3 in DNA: TGTGCCAGCTCACCAGGGTGGGTGAGCAGGAGAGAAGATGAGCAGTTCTTC. This encodes CASSPGWVSRREDEQFF.

The chain uses TRBV10-2 and TRBJ2-2; D might be TRBD1 or TRBD2, each matching 5 bases. CDR1 is WSHSY and CDR2 is SAAADI in the germline V gene. Trimming shortened V by 6 bases and J by 1 base, and 9 bases separated the two germline ends. This CDR3 spans 14 amino acids. The CDR3 DNA is TGCGCCAGCAGGCAGGGAGTGAACACCGGGGAGCTGTTTTTT. It codes for CASRQGVNTGELFF.

This clone occurred a few times. This chain uses TRBV28 with TRBJ2-3; D perhaps matches TRBD2 (6 bases). V dropped 6 bases and J dropped 9 bases, with 13 bases sitting between them. Germline V gene lookup returns CDR1 MDHEN and CDR2 SYDVKM. The CDR3 extends over 12 amino acids. CDR3 in DNA: TGTGCCAGCAGCCCAACTAGCAGAACGCAGTATTTT. This codes for CASSPTSRTQYF.

This clone was observed once. The rearrangement links TRBV29-1 to TRBJ2-1; TRBD2 is a possible D gene (7 bases). This CDR3 has 13 residues. CDR1 and CDR2 (germline): SQVTM, ANQGSEA. V lost 7 bases, J lost 8 bases, and 18 bases lay in between. CDR3 sequence reads: CSETRGASDEQFF. CDR3 in DNA: TGCAGCGAGACTCGGGGGGCTAGTGATGAGCAGTTCTTC.

The chain recombines TRBV7-2 with TRBJ2-4, with 7 bases that match TRBD2. Germline CDR1 is SGHTA and CDR2 is FQGNSA. With 6 bases clipped from V and 0 bases from J, the junction kept 8 bases outside the gene matches. There are 16 residues in the CDR3. The DNA for the CDR3 is TGTGCCAGCAGACGAACTAGCGTTGGAGCCAAAAACATTCAGTACTTC. It is translated as CASRRTSVGAKNIQYF.

The chain has TRBV28 and TRBJ2-2, with D hard to call. V was shortened by 5 bases and J by 6 bases, with 4 bases between the two germline ends. The CDR3 spans 11 residues. Germline V lookup: CDR1 MDHEN, CDR2 SYDVKM. CDR3 bases: TGTGCCAGCAGTGGGGCCGGGGAGCTGTTTTTT. Amino acid sequence: CASSGAGELFF.

The gene calls are TRBV20-1 and TRBJ1-4, with TRBD1 identical over 9 bases. The ends lost 7 bases at V and 7 bases at J; junction bases unmatched: 1. The CDR3 has 11 amino acids. Germline V gives CDR1 DFQATT, CDR2 SNEGSKA (reference sequence). As DNA, the CDR3 is TGCAGTGGACAGGGGGGTGAAAAACTGTTTTTT. As protein: CSGQGGEKLFF.